This TCR beta chain was captured by sequencing in a study of cytomegalovirus exposure and HLA in healthy donors. Likely unrecorded immune exposures existed in these nominally healthy donors. About this clone: What it binds is not known.

Use of 60 Vbeta and 13 Jbeta primers characterized the PCR. Method: immunoSEQ multiplex PCR; TCRdb's copy keeps in-frame clones and lacks some. The sample records around 130,000 clones, approximately 80% being singletons. There are 15 residues in the CDR3. From germline, CDR1 is MNHEY and CDR2 SVGAGI. With V trimmed by 8 bases and J by 1 base, 4 bases remained unmatched. General study results and limits: Productive rates of about 87% or about 30% were seen for most TCR beta V segments in an earlier analysis. The number of N-insertions in an Asian-associated ancestry cluster was reportedly below the 666-donor mean in a later analysis.

V gene TRBV6-5 combines with J gene TRBJ1-3, with 11 nucleotides matching TRBD1. The TCR was taken from a man aged 50-60 years in good health and CMV-seronegative. Sequencing was done on a sample of PBMCs. CDR3 DNA: TGTGCCAGCCGGGACAGGGGGATTTCTGGAAACACCATATATTTT. This sequence encodes CASRDRGISGNTIYF.